The 26 T cell receptor beta chains below were found in one sample sequenced in a study of OX40 agonist ivuxolimab in advanced cancers. The protocol was immunoSEQ multiplex PCR, while the TCRdb copy is restricted to in-frame clones and leaves out a portion. This sample has about 68,000 clones, with about 84% found just once. The sequencing used CD4+ or CD8+ T cells sorted from blood, collected in a trial of the OX40 agonist ivuxolimab. Receptors were obtained from an adult with an advanced solid tumor such as melanoma, head and neck, liver or kidney cancer.

J is TRBJ2-7 and V is TRBV2; no reliable D call. This CDR3 comprises 10 residues. Trimming took off 6 bases at V and 4 bases at J, with 4 bases between the two ends. Germline values: CDR1 SNHLY, CDR2 FYNNEI. CDR3 in DNA: TGTGCCAGCAGGGTATACGAGCAGTACGTC. This translates into CASRVYEQYV.

This clone was seen only a few times. This sequence joins TRBV12-5 and TRBJ1-2, with D unresolved. CDR3 length equals 13 residues. Trimming took off 5 bases at V and 7 bases at J, with 14 bases between the two ends. Germline loops: CDR1 LGHNT, CDR2 FRNRAP. The chain's CDR3 is CASGPGSGFGYTF. DNA for the CDR3: TGTGCTAGTGGTCCCGGGTCTGGGTTTGGCTACACCTTC.

CDR3 loop: CASSFGTVEKLFF. CDR3 bases: TGTGCCAGCAGCTTCGGGACAGTCGAAAAACTGTTTTTT. The chain combines TRBV7-9 with TRBJ1-4, with 7 nucleotides matching TRBD1. Germline trimming cut 3 bases from V and 8 bases from J; bases unmatched to any gene: 3. Looked up from germline, CDR1 is SEHNR and CDR2 is FQNEAQ (reference sequence). The CDR3 consists of 13 residues.

This clone occurred a few times. The rearrangement uses TRBV7-9 and TRBJ1-2; unclear D gene. The CDR3 runs to 14 residues. The ends were cut back, 1 base at V and 2 bases at J, with 8 bases in the middle. Per germline, CDR1 SEHNR and CDR2 FQNEAQ (reference sequence). The CDR3 loop reads CASSLGAGNYGYTF. CDR3 sequence (DNA): TGTGCCAGCAGCTTAGGGGCAGGAAACTATGGCTACACCTTC.

The chain carries TRBV27 and TRBJ1-2; perhaps TRBD1 as D (5 bases). Trimming stripped 6 bases from V and 10 bases from J, with 21 bases between. The CDR3 covers 14 residues. Per germline, CDR1 MNHEY and CDR2 SMNVEV (reference sequence). The CDR3 is CASSPIRESIDYTF. The CDR3 nucleotides are TGTGCCAGCAGCCCAATCAGGGAAAGCATCGACTACACCTTC.

For this clone: The sample has other DNA sequences that encode this CDR3 too. This sequence joins TRBV28 and TRBJ2-3, with 8 bases aligning to TRBD2. V was clipped by 6 bases and J by 3 bases; unmatched bases: 5. The CDR3 is 14 amino acids. Germline-derived CDR1 and CDR2 are MDHEN and SYDVKM. The CDR3, as DNA: TGTGCCAGCAGCCCGGGAGGGTCAACAGATACGCAGTATTTT. Its protein is CASSPGGSTDTQYF.

V gene TRBV5-6 combines with J gene TRBJ2-7, with no clear D. Trimming removed 2 bases from V and 1 base from J, with 10 bases in between. The CDR3 consists of 14 residues. CDR1 SGHDT and CDR2 YYEEEE come from the germline V gene. In nucleotides, the CDR3 is TGTGCCAGCAGCTTTGGGCGGAGATCCTACGAGCAGTACTTC. Amino acids: CASSFGRRSYEQYF.

This chain uses TRBV29-1 with TRBJ1-2; possibly TRBD1 for D (5 bases). Germline CDR1 reads SQVTM; CDR2 reads ANQGSEA. Trimming shortened V by 4 bases and J by 4 bases, and 7 bases separated the two germline ends. There are 11 residues in the CDR3. CDR3 coding DNA: TGCAGCGTTGGGGGGGGCTATGGCTACACCTTC. Translated, it gives CSVGGGYGYTF. The full variable domain, completed using reference TRBV29-1 and TRBJ1-2, is SAVISQKPSRDICQRGTSLTIQCQVDSQVTMMFWYRQQPGQSLTLIATANQGSEATYESGFVIDKFPISRPNLTFSTLTVSNMSPEDSSIYLCSVGGGYGYTFGSGTRLTVV.

CDR3 bases: TGTGCCATCAGTGACGGACAGGTCGTAGATCGAAAAAAGCGGAAAAAGGGAAACCCCGGGGAGCTGTTTTTT. Residues: CAISDGQVVDRKKRKKGNPGELFF. The V gene is TRBV10-3, the J gene TRBJ2-2; 7 bases agree with TRBD1. The CDR3 spans 24 residues. Trimming took 3 bases from V and 6 from J; bases not matched to a gene: 34. Germline CDR1 ENHRY, CDR2 SYGVKD.

The rearrangement uses TRBV19 and TRBJ2-5; tentative D call: TRBD1 (5 bases). With 4 bases removed from V and 5 bases from J, the gap between germline ends came to 11 bases. CDR3 length equals 13 residues. Germline V lookup: CDR1 LNHDA, CDR2 SQIVND (reference sequence). CDR3: CASSKGFRETQYF. CDR3 DNA: TGTGCCAGTAGTAAGGGGTTTCGGGAGACCCAGTACTTC.

The chain joins TRBV7-2 to TRBJ1-5, with TRBD1 as a possible D gene (6 bases). The CDR3 extends over 16 amino acids. CDR1 is SGHTA, CDR2 FQGNSA, per germline. V lost 4 bases, J lost 5 bases, and 18 bases lay in between. The CDR3 nucleotides read TGTGCCAGCAGCTCCCGGGGGGGCAGGACTTATCAGCCCCAGCATTTT. It is translated as CASSSRGGRTYQPQHF.

The J gene is TRBJ2-1, the V gene TRBV5-1; 9 positions match TRBD1. From germline, CDR1 is SGHRS and CDR2 YFSETQ. Trimming at V came to 0 bases and at J to 7 bases, leaving 8 bases not matched to a gene. This CDR3 has 16 amino acids. CDR3 protein: CASSLGPQTGGNEQFF. The CDR3 DNA sequence: TGCGCCAGCAGCTTGGGACCACAGACAGGGGGGAATGAGCAGTTCTTC.

The V call is TRBV6-6, the J call TRBJ1-1; a possible D gene is TRBD1 (5 bases). Germline V lookup: CDR1 MNHNY, CDR2 SVGAGI (reference sequence). This CDR3 region has 15 residues. V was pared by 7 bases and J by 4 bases, with 19 bases between. The DNA of the CDR3 is TGTGCCAGCACCCTTTCGACCCCCGGGGGCACTGAAGCTTTCTTT. It translates to CASTLSTPGGTEAFF.

The V gene is TRBV5-1, the J gene TRBJ2-1, with 7 bases aligning to TRBD2. This CDR3 is 17 amino acids long. The V and J ends lost 4 bases and 0 bases, in that order; junction bases with no gene match: 10. Germline CDR1 is SGHRS and CDR2 is YFSETQ. The CDR3 reads CASSPRTTGGSYNEQFF. CDR3 nucleotides: TGCGCCAGCAGCCCCCGAACGACGGGGGGCTCCTACAATGAGCAGTTCTTC.

The CDR3 DNA reads as TGTGCCAGCAGTTACTCGATACAGACCACGAGGGAGCTGTTTTTT. It specifies CASSYSIQTTRELFF. The rearrangement links TRBV6-5 to TRBJ2-2; D not resolved. The CDR3 sequence is 15 residues long. The V end lost 0 bases, the J end lost 9 bases, and 14 bases lay between the germline ends. Per germline, CDR1 MNHEY and CDR2 SVGAGI.

The chain joins TRBV28 to TRBJ2-2, with 9 nucleotides matching TRBD2. CDR3 length equals 15 residues. Germline V CDR1 and CDR2: MDHEN, SYDVKM. Losses at the gene ends were 8 bases for V and 0 bases for J; bases not matched to a gene: 4. The CDR3 protein is CASLSGGTNTGELFF. In DNA form, the CDR3 reads TGTGCCAGCCTCAGCGGGGGGACGAACACCGGGGAGCTGTTTTTT.

The chain employs TRBV2 and TRBJ1-1; D unclear. The CDR3 sequence is 12 residues long. V was cut by 6 bases and J by 4 bases, with 9 bases left in between. Germline-derived CDR1 and CDR2 are SNHLY and FYNNEI. The CDR3 is CASSVAGTEAFF. The CDR3 DNA is TGTGCCAGCAGCGTAGCAGGCACTGAAGCTTTCTTT.

The chain joins TRBV7-9 to TRBJ2-1; D perhaps matches TRBD1 (6 bases). CDR3 size: 15 residues. Trimming pared 3 bases from V and 3 bases from J, leaving 12 bases between. The V gene's germline CDR1 is SEHNR and CDR2 FQNEAQ (reference sequence). Here the CDR3 DNA reads TGTGCCAGCAGCTTCCCGAGCAGGGGCTACAATGAGCAGTTCTTC. This translates into CASSFPSRGYNEQFF.

V is TRBV5-8 and J is TRBJ1-5; TRBD1 aligns across 7 bases. CDR1 is SGHTS and CDR2 is YDEGEE in the germline V gene. The trim removed 4 bases at V and 4 bases at J, leaving 5 bases unmatched. The CDR3 extends over 14 amino acids. CDR3 in amino acids: CASSPRGRNQPQHF. CDR3 DNA sequence: TGTGCCAGCAGCCCTAGGGGGCGAAATCAGCCCCAGCATTTT.

There are a few counts of this clone. This chain links TRBV28 with TRBJ1-5; D not resolved. This CDR3 comprises 14 residues. Trimming pared 2 bases from V and 5 bases from J, leaving 10 bases between. The germline V gene encodes CDR1 MDHEN and CDR2 SYDVKM. The CDR3 is CASSLGRRDQPQHF. The CDR3 DNA reads as TGTGCCAGCAGTTTAGGGCGGAGGGATCAGCCCCAGCATTTT.

This chain connects TRBV5-4 to TRBJ2-1, with TRBD1 as a possible D gene (5 bases). Trimming left V 0 bases short and J 1 base short, with 8 bases between. The CDR3 has 15 amino acids. Germline V gene sequence: CDR1 SGHNT, CDR2 YYREEE (reference sequence). Here the CDR3 DNA reads TGTGCCAGCAGCTTGGGGGGCCAATCCTACAATGAGCAGTTCTTC. Translated: CASSLGGQSYNEQFF.

The V call is TRBV7-8, the J call TRBJ2-7; TRBD1 might be the D (5 bases). The CDR3 spans 13 residues. The ends were cut back, 3 bases at V and 5 bases at J, with 11 bases in the middle. Germline-derived CDR1 and CDR2 are SGHVS and FQNEAQ. CDR3 sequence reads: CASSFVQGNEQYF. CDR3 sequence (DNA): TGTGCCAGCAGCTTCGTTCAGGGTAACGAGCAGTACTTC.

The sample holds a few counts of this clone. Additional DNA sequences in this sample encode the identical CDR3. The chain couples TRBV11-2 to TRBJ2-3, with 8 bases fitting TRBD2. The V gene's germline CDR1 is SGHAT and CDR2 FQNNGV. The V and J ends lost 1 base and 1 base, in that order; junction bases with no gene match: 4. The CDR3 is 16 amino acids. CDR3 DNA: TGTGCCAGCAGCTTAGCGGGAGGGCCTGGCACAGATACGCAGTATTTT. Encoded protein: CASSLAGGPGTDTQYF.

This clone was picked up a small number of times. The rearrangement joins TRBV5-4 to TRBJ1-4, with 7 bases aligning to TRBD1. CDR1 and CDR2 (germline): SGHNT, YYREEE (reference sequence). The CDR3 totals 14 residues. The J segment lost 5 bases and the V segment lost 4 bases, leaving 5 bases of the junction unmatched. The CDR3 region has the DNA TGTGCCAGCAGCCCGACGACAGGGAATGAAAAACTGTTTTTT. Its protein product is CASSPTTGNEKLFF.

The chain carries TRBV7-2 and TRBJ2-3; TRBD2 matches 11 bases. CDR1 and CDR2 (germline): SGHTA, FQGNSA. The CDR3 loop spans 17 amino acids. V shed 1 base and J 1 base; nucleotides not matched to a gene: 4. Here the CDR3 DNA reads TGTGCCAGCAGCTTAGAGTTACTAGCGGGAGGCACAGATACGCAGTATTTT. Translating gives CASSLELLAGGTDTQYF. The entire variable domain, with the rest obtained from reference TRBV7-2 and TRBJ2-3, is as follows: GAGVSQSPSNKVTEKGKDVELRCDPISGHTALYWYRQSLGQGLEFLIYFQGNSAPDKSGLPSDRFSAERTGGSVSTLTIQRTQQEDSAVYLCASSLELLAGGTDTQYFGPGTRLTVL.

The genes are TRBV6-5 and TRBJ2-3; TRBD2 is a possible D gene (5 bases). This CDR3 is built from 15 residues. The germline CDR1 and CDR2 sequences are MNHEY and SVGAGI. With 10 bases removed from V and 0 bases from J, the gap between germline ends came to 17 bases. The CDR3 spells CATTTSPFSTDTQYF. The CDR3 region has the DNA TGTGCCACAACTACTAGTCCTTTTAGCACAGATACGCAGTATTTT.